This record covers a single T cell receptor (beta chain). Assay: immunoSEQ multiplex PCR; the TCRdb copy retains only in-frame clones and omits some. The sample contains about 270,000 clones, around 81% of which appear only once. The sample is drawn from a study of blood T cell repertoires in COVID-19. Study-level background: The samples span acute and convalescent COVID-19 from the United States, Italy and Spain.

The CDR3 contains 13 residues. The V end lost 5 bases, the J end lost 0 bases, and 10 bases lay between the germline ends. Per germline, CDR1 GTSNPN and CDR2 SVGIG (reference sequence). V gene TRBV30 combines with J gene TRBJ2-5; weak D call: TRBD1 (6 bases). The clonotype was recovered from a woman aged 60-75 years with active or convalescent COVID-19. Sequencing was carried out using peripheral blood. CDR3: CAWSRGYQETQYF. The CDR3 DNA is TGTGCCTGGTCGAGGGGGTACCAAGAGACCCAGTACTTC.